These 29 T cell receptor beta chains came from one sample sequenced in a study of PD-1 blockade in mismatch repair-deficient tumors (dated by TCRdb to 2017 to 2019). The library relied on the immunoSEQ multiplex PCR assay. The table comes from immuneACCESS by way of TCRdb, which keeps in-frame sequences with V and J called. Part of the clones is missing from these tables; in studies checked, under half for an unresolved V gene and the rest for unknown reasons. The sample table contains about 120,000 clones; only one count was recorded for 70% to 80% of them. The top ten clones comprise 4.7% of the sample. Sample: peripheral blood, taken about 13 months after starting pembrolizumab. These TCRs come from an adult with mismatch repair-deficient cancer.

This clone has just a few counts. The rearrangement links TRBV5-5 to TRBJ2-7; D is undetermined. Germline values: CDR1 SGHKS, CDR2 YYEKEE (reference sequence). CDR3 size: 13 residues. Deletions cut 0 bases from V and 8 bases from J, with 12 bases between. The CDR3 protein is CASSLDSWSQQYF. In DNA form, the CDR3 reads TGTGCCAGCAGCTTGGATTCCTGGTCCCAGCAGTACTTC.

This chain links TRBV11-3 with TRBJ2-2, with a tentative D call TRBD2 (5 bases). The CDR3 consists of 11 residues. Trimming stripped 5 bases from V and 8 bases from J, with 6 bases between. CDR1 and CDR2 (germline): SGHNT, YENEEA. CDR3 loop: CASSGGGELFF. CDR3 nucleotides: TGTGCCAGCAGCGGCGGGGGGGAGCTGTTTTTT.

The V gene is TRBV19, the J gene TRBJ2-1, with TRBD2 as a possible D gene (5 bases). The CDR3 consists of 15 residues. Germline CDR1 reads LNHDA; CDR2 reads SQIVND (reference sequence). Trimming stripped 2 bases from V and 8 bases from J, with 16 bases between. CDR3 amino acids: CASSIFGDRWDEQFF. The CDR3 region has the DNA TGTGCCAGTAGTATATTCGGGGATAGGTGGGATGAGCAGTTCTTC.

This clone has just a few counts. CDR3 sequence reads: CASRPGLAATDTQYF. The CDR3 nucleotides read TGTGCCAGCAGGCCGGGACTAGCGGCCACAGATACGCAGTATTTT. V gene TRBV6-5 combines with J gene TRBJ2-3, with 11 positions matching TRBD2. J gave up 2 bases and V 6 bases, and 4 bases lay outside the gene matches. Germline CDR1 is MNHEY and CDR2 is SVGAGI. The length of the CDR3 is 15 residues.

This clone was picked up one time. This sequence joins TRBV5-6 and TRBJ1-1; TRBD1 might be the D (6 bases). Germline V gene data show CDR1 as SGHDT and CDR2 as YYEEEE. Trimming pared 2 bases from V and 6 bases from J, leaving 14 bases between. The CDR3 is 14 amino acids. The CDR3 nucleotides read TGTGCCAGCAGCTTTAGACAGGCACGGCCTGAAGCTTTCTTT. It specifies CASSFRQARPEAFF.

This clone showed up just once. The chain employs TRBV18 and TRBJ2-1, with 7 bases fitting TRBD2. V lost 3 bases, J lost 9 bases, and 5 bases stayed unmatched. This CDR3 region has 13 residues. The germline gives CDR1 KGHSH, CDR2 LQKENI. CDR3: CASSPGASGEQFF. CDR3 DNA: TGTGCCAGCTCACCCGGGGCTAGCGGTGAGCAGTTCTTC. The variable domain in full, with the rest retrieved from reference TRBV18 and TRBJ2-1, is NAGVMQNPRHLVRRRGQEARLRCSPMKGHSHVYWYRQLPEEGLKFMVYLQKENIIDESGMPKERFSAEFPKEGPSILRIQQVVRGDSAAYFCASSPGASGEQFFGPGTRLTVL.

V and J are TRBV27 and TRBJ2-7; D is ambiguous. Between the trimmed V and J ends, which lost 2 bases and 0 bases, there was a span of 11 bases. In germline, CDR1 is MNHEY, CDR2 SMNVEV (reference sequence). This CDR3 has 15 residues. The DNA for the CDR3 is TGTGCCAGCAGTTTAAGGGAACTAAGCTCCTACGAGCAGTACTTC. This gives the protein CASSLRELSSYEQYF.

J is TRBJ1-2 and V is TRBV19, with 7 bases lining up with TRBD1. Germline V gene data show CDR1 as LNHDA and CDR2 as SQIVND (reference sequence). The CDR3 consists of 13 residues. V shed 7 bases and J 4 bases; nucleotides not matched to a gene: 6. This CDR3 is CASKDRRAYGYTF. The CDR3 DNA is TGTGCCAGTAAGGACAGGCGGGCCTATGGCTACACCTTC. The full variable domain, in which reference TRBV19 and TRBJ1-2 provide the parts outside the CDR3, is DGGITQSPKYLFRKEGQNVTLSCEQNLNHDAMYWYRQDPGQGLRLIYYSQIVNDFQKGDIAEGYSVSREKKESFPLTVTSAQKNPTAFYLCASKDRRAYGYTFGSGTRLTVV.

The CDR3: CASSKLAGGSEQFF. CDR3 sequence (DNA): TGTGCCAGCAGCAAACTAGCGGGAGGGAGTGAGCAGTTCTTC. The chain has TRBV7-9 and TRBJ2-1, with TRBD2 matching over 13 bases. This CDR3 has 14 residues. V shed 5 bases and J 9 bases; nucleotides not matched to a gene: 4. In germline, CDR1 is SEHNR, CDR2 FQNEAQ (reference sequence).

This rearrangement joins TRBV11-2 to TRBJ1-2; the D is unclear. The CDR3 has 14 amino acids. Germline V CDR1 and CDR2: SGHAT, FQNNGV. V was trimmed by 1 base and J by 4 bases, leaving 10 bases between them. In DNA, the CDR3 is TGTGCCAGCAGCTTAGGGACGTGGGGCTATGGCTACACCTTC. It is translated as CASSLGTWGYGYTF.

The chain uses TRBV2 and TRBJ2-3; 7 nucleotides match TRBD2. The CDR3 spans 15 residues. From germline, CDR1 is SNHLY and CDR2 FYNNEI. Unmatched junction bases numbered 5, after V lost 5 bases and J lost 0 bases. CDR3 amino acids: CASSIAGASTDTQYF. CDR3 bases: TGTGCCAGCAGTATAGCGGGCGCCAGCACAGATACGCAGTATTTT.

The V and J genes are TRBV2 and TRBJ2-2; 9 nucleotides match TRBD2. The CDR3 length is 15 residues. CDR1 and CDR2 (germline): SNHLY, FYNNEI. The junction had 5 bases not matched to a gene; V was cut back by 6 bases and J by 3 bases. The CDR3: CASRKAGGYTGELFF. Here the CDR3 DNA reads TGTGCCAGCAGAAAAGCGGGAGGTTACACCGGGGAGCTGTTTTTT.

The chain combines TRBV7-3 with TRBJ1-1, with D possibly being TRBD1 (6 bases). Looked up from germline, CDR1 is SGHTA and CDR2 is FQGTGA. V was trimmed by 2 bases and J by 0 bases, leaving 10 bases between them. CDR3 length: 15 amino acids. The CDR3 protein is CASSLGTTMNTEAFF. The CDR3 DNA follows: TGTGCCAGCAGCTTAGGGACAACTATGAACACTGAAGCTTTCTTT.

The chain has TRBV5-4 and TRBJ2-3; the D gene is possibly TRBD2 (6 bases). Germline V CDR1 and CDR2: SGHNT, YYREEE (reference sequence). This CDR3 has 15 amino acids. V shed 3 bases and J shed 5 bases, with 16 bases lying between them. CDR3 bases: TGTGCCAGCAGCTCAAACGGAGGGTGGGGAGATACGCAGTATTTT. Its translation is CASSSNGGWGDTQYF.

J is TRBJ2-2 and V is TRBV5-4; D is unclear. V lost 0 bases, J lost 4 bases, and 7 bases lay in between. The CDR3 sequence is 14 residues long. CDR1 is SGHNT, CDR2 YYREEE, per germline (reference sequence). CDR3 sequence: CASSLVLGTGELFF. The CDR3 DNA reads TGTGCCAGCAGCTTGGTTCTGGGCACCGGGGAGCTGTTTTTT.

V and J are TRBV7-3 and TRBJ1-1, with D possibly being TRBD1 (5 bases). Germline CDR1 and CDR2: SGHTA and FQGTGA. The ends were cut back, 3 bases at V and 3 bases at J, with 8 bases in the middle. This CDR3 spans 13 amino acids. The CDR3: CASSFGGDTEAFF. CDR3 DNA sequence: TGTGCCAGCAGCTTTGGGGGAGACACTGAAGCTTTCTTT.

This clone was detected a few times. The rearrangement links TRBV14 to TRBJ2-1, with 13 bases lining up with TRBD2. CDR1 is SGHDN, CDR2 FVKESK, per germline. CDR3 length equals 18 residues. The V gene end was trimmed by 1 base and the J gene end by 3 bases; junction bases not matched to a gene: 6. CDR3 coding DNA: TGTGCCAGCAGCCAAGGTCGGACTAGCGGGAGTGGCTACAATGAGCAGTTCTTC. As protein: CASSQGRTSGSGYNEQFF.

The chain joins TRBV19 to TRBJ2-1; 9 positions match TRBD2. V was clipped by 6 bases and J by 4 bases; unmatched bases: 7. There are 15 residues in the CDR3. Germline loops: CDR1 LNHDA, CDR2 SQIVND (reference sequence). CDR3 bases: TGTGCCAGTAGGATTAGACTAGCGGTTTACAATGAGCAGTTCTTC. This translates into CASRIRLAVYNEQFF. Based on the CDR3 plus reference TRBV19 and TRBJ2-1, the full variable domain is DGGITQSPKYLFRKEGQNVTLSCEQNLNHDAMYWYRQDPGQGLRLIYYSQIVNDFQKGDIAEGYSVSREKKESFPLTVTSAQKNPTAFYLCASRIRLAVYNEQFFGPGTRLTVL.

The CDR3: CASSYSTSGSTDTQYF. DNA for the CDR3: TGTGCCAGCAGTTACTCTACTAGCGGGAGCACAGATACGCAGTATTTT. The J gene is TRBJ2-3, the V gene TRBV6-5; 9 bases map to TRBD2. Germline V gene sequence: CDR1 MNHEY, CDR2 SVGAGI. CDR3 length: 16 residues. Losses at the gene ends were 0 bases for V and 0 bases for J; bases not matched to a gene: 1.

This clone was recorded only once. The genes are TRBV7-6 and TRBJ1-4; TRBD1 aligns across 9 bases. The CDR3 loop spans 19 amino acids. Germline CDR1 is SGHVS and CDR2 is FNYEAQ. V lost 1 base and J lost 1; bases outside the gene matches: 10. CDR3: CASSLVPGGQGLTNEKLFF. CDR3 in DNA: TGTGCCAGCAGCTTAGTTCCAGGTGGACAGGGGCTAACTAATGAAAAACTGTTTTTT.

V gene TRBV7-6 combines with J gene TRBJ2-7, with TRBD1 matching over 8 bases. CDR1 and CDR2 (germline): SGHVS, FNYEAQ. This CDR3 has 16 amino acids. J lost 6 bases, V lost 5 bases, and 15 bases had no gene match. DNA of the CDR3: TGTGCCAGCAGCCTACAACACAGGGGGTCTCTTTCCGAGCAGTACTTC. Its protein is CASSLQHRGSLSEQYF.

The CDR3: CASRLAGGPADTQYF. The CDR3, as DNA: TGTGCCAGCAGGTTAGCGGGAGGGCCAGCAGATACGCAGTATTTT. The chain is built from TRBV27 and TRBJ2-3; 11 bases agree with TRBD2. The junction had 6 bases not matched to a gene; V was cut back by 6 bases and J by 4 bases. This CDR3 comprises 15 residues. CDR1 is MNHEY and CDR2 is SMNVEV in the germline V gene (reference sequence).

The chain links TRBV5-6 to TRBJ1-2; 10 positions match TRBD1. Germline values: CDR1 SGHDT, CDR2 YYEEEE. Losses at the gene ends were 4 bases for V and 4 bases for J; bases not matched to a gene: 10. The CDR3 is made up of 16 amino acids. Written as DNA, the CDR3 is TGTGCCAGCAGCCCGGGACAGGGGACATTCGGCTATGGCTACACCTTC. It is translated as CASSPGQGTFGYGYTF.

The CDR3 loop reads CASSSPTSGSSYEQYF. In DNA, the CDR3 is TGCGCCAGCAGCTCACCGACTAGCGGGAGCTCCTACGAGCAGTACTTC. The chain employs TRBV5-1 and TRBJ2-7, with TRBD2 matching 12 bases. This CDR3 is built from 16 residues. The junction had 4 bases not matched to a gene; V was cut back by 3 bases and J by 0 bases. CDR1 SGHRS and CDR2 YFSETQ come from the germline V gene.

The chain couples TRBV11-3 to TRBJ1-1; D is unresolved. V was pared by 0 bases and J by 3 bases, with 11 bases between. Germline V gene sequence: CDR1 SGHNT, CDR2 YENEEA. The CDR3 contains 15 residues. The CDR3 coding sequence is TGTGCCAGCAGCTTAGATCAGGTGGGTGACACTGAAGCTTTCTTT. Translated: CASSLDQVGDTEAFF.

CDR3: CAFLDSNEKLFF. DNA for the CDR3: TGTGCCTTCCTGGACAGTAATGAAAAACTGTTTTTT. V is TRBV30 and J is TRBJ1-4, with D perhaps matching TRBD1 (6 bases). Germline lookup yields CDR1 GTSNPN and CDR2 SVGIG (reference sequence). The CDR3 is 12 residues long. The germline V and J ends were trimmed by 7 bases and 4 bases, with 10 bases remaining between them.

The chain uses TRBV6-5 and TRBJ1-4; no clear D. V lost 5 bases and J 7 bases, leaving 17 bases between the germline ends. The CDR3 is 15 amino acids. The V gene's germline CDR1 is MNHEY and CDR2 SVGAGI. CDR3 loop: CASSGPRPSAEKLFF. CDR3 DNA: TGTGCCAGCAGTGGGCCGCGCCCCTCAGCTGAAAAACTGTTTTTT.

CDR3 sequence reads: CASTGNPGTDTQYF. As DNA, the CDR3 is TGTGCCAGCACCGGCAACCCGGGCACAGATACGCAGTATTTT. V is TRBV27 and J is TRBJ2-3; no definite D call. The CDR3 consists of 14 residues. From germline, CDR1 is MNHEY and CDR2 SMNVEV (reference sequence). V lost 7 bases and J 1 base, leaving 12 bases between the germline ends.

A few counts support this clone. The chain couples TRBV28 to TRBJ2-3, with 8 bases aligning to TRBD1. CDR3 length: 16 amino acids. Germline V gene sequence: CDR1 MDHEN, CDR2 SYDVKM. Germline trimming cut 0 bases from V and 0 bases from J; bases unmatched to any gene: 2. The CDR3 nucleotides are TGTGCCAGCAGTTTATGGGGGACAGGTAGCACAGATACGCAGTATTTT. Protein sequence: CASSLWGTGSTDTQYF.